These 25 T cell receptor beta chains share one sample of origin, sequenced in a study of T cell repertoires in cytomegalovirus infection. TCRdb passed the reads through MiXCR, listing each CDR3 protein once. There are tens of thousands of distinct CDR3 sequences in the sample; roughly half occur only once, and over 90% lies in the top ten. Antigen specificity for these receptors is unknown. The specimen comprised CD8+ T cells from cultured PBMCs, sampled from culture after CMV antigen stimulation. These receptors originate from a human donor in good health (CMV status not recorded). Some clones in this sample may be carry-over from other donors' samples.

The chain couples TRBV9 to TRBJ1-2; D is unresolved. With 0 bases removed from V and 6 bases from J, the gap between germline ends came to 9 bases. The CDR3 extends over 13 amino acids. Per germline, CDR1 SGDLS and CDR2 YYNGEE. The CDR3 DNA reads TGTGCCAGCAGCGTAGGGTGGGCGGATGGCTACACCTTC. Its protein product is CASSVGWADGYTF.

CDR3 protein: CASSPGAGDIQYF. In DNA form, the CDR3 reads TGTGCCAGCAGCCCTGGTGCGGGCGACATTCAGTACTTC. The chain employs TRBV5-4 and TRBJ2-4, with TRBD2 as a possible D gene (5 bases). Looked up from germline, CDR1 is SGHNT and CDR2 is YYREEE (reference sequence). V shed 4 bases and J shed 8 bases, with 13 bases lying between them. This CDR3 has 13 residues.

The rearrangement links TRBV7-9 to TRBJ1-1; D is perhaps TRBD1 (5 bases). This CDR3 has 12 residues. V was shortened by 10 bases and J by 10 bases, with 19 bases between the two germline ends. Germline V gives CDR1 SEHNR, CDR2 FQNEAQ (reference sequence). The DNA for the CDR3 is TGTGCCACCTCGCCGGGGGGAAGGGTAGCTTTCTTT. It is translated as CATSPGGRVAFF. Full variable domain (missing parts from reference TRBV7-9 and TRBJ1-1): DTGVSQNPRHKITKRGQNVTFRCDPISEHNRLYWYRQTLGQGPEFLTYFQNEAQLEKSRLLSDRFSAERPKGSFSTLEIQRTEQGDSAMYLCATSPGGRVAFFGQGTRLTVV.

This clonotype came up a few times. This chain connects TRBV4-1 to TRBJ1-1; TRBD1 might be the D (5 bases). Trimming pared 5 bases from V and 0 bases from J, leaving 10 bases between. Germline assignment: CDR1 MGHRA and CDR2 YSYEKL. This CDR3 has 14 amino acids. DNA of the CDR3: TGCGCCAGCAGCGTGGGGACCGTGAACACTGAAGCTTTCTTT. Translating it yields CASSVGTVNTEAFF.

Only a few counts were recorded for this clonotype. The rearrangement joins TRBV28 to TRBJ2-3; a possible D gene is TRBD2 (5 bases). Germline CDR1 MDHEN, CDR2 SYDVKM. The V end was cut by 8 bases, the J end by 0 bases, with 21 bases between. This CDR3 spans 17 amino acids. CDR3: CASQNPLPRTSTDTQYF. CDR3 nucleotide sequence: TGTGCCAGCCAGAATCCTCTCCCGCGGACTAGCACAGATACGCAGTATTTT.

The chain is built from TRBV4-1 and TRBJ1-5; maybe TRBD1 (5 bases). The CDR3 is made up of 15 amino acids. V was shortened by 0 bases and J by 4 bases, with 10 bases between the two germline ends. Per germline, CDR1 MGHRA and CDR2 YSYEKL. The CDR3 sequence: CASSQDRDPNQPQHF. CDR3 bases: TGCGCCAGCAGCCAAGACAGGGACCCGAATCAGCCCCAGCATTTT.

V and J are TRBV7-9 and TRBJ2-7; D gene unclear. Germline V gene lookup returns CDR1 SEHNR and CDR2 FQNEAQ (reference sequence). Trimming left V 5 bases short and J 6 bases short, with 20 bases between. CDR3 length: 15 amino acids. DNA for the CDR3: TGTGCCAGCAGCCTTGTCTCAGCTGGGTTTGGCGAGCAGTACTTC. Amino acid sequence: CASSLVSAGFGEQYF.

In this sample, this clonotype turned up once. The rearrangement links TRBV7-3 to TRBJ2-7; a possible D gene is TRBD2 (5 bases). Trimming pared 3 bases from V and 5 bases from J, leaving 5 bases between. This CDR3 spans 11 amino acids. Per germline, CDR1 SGHTA and CDR2 FQGTGA. The CDR3 loop reads CASSLGDEQYF. As DNA, the CDR3 is TGTGCCAGCAGCTTGGGAGACGAGCAGTACTTC.

This chain connects TRBV14 to TRBJ1-2; D unresolved. Germline V gene lookup returns CDR1 SGHDN and CDR2 FVKESK. V was clipped by 3 bases and J by 0 bases, with 14 bases between them. The CDR3 extends over 16 amino acids. The CDR3 coding sequence is TGTGCCAGCAGCCAGGAAAGGTTACCGACTAACTATGGCTACACCTTC. Translated, it gives CASSQERLPTNYGYTF.

This clonotype has more than one count but fewer than ten. V and J are TRBV7-9 and TRBJ1-6, with D possibly TRBD1 on 6 matching bases. Germline CDR1 reads SEHNR; CDR2 reads FQNEAQ (reference sequence). V shed 4 bases and J shed 6 bases, with 13 bases lying between them. CDR3 size: 15 residues. CDR3: CASSSGTISNSPLHF. The CDR3 coding sequence is TGTGCCAGCAGCTCCGGGACAATAAGTAATTCACCCCTCCACTTT. Combining the CDR3 with reference TRBV7-9 and TRBJ1-6 gives the whole variable domain DTGVSQNPRHKITKRGQNVTFRCDPISEHNRLYWYRQTLGQGPEFLTYFQNEAQLEKSRLLSDRFSAERPKGSFSTLEIQRTEQGDSAMYLCASSSGTISNSPLHFGNGTRLTVT.

The chain employs TRBV19 and TRBJ1-1; the D is unclear. Trimming removed 0 bases at V and 4 bases at J, with 9 bases between. Per the germline V gene, CDR1 is LNHDA and CDR2 is SQIVND (reference sequence). The CDR3 is 14 amino acids. The CDR3 DNA follows: TGTGCCAGTAGTATAGAAGGGCGCGGCACTGAAGCTTTCTTT. This codes for CASSIEGRGTEAFF.

V gene TRBV7-6 combines with J gene TRBJ2-1; 11 bases match TRBD2. Germline V CDR1 and CDR2: SGHVS, FNYEAQ. The CDR3 sequence is 16 residues long. The V segment lost 5 bases and the J segment 4 bases; nucleotides outside the gene matches: 7. The CDR3 spells CASSLLAGGEYNEQFF. The CDR3 DNA sequence: TGTGCCAGCAGCCTCTTAGCGGGGGGGGAATACAATGAGCAGTTCTTC.

This clonotype occurred a few times. V and J are TRBV7-8 and TRBJ2-1, with D uncertain. This CDR3 is 13 amino acids long. CDR1 SGHVS and CDR2 FQNEAQ come from the germline V gene. V was trimmed by 1 base and J by 5 bases, leaving 6 bases between them. The CDR3 sequence: CASSLEADNEQFF. As DNA, the CDR3 is TGTGCCAGCAGCTTAGAGGCGGACAATGAGCAGTTCTTC.

This rearrangement joins TRBV7-9 to TRBJ2-7; D is uncertain. V was shortened by 5 bases and J by 0 bases, with 5 bases between the two germline ends. This CDR3 is built from 12 residues. The germline gives CDR1 SEHNR, CDR2 FQNEAQ (reference sequence). Here the CDR3 reads CASSRTSYEQYF. Written as DNA, the CDR3 is TGTGCCAGCAGCCGGACCTCCTACGAGCAGTACTTC.

In this sample, this clonotype turned up many times. This chain joins TRBV7-2 and TRBJ1-6; 9 positions match TRBD1. Germline values: CDR1 SGHTA, CDR2 FQGNSA. Trimming took 1 base from V and 8 from J; bases not matched to a gene: 3. CDR3 length: 15 residues. The CDR3 sequence: CASSLVWTGDSPLHF. In DNA, the CDR3 is TGTGCCAGCAGCTTAGTGTGGACAGGGGATTCACCCCTCCACTTT.

This clonotype has a handful of counts. The chain employs TRBV4-2 and TRBJ1-2; D perhaps matches TRBD1 (5 bases). V gave up 1 base and J gave up 3 bases, with 12 bases separating them. Germline V gene lookup returns CDR1 LGHNA and CDR2 YNFKEQ. The CDR3 has 15 residues. CDR3 sequence: CASSQGGAAYYGYTF. CDR3 coding DNA: TGTGCCAGCAGCCAAGGTGGGGCAGCTTACTATGGCTACACCTTC.

The chain employs TRBV12-3 or TRBV12-4 and TRBJ1-1, with D perhaps TRBD1 (5 bases). This CDR3 spans 15 amino acids. Deletions cut 6 bases from V and 0 bases from J, with 14 bases between. As DNA, the CDR3 is TGTGCCAGCAGCTACCCCGAAGGGGTGAACACTGAAGCTTTCTTT. Translating gives CASSYPEGVNTEAFF.

The CDR3 region is CASSGVTLSGNTIYF. CDR3 coding DNA: TGTGCCAGCAGTGGAGTAACCCTCTCTGGAAACACCATATATTTT. This chain joins TRBV25-1 and TRBJ1-3; no reliable D call. Trimming took off 4 bases at V and 0 bases at J, with 10 bases between the two ends. The CDR3 is made up of 15 amino acids. CDR1 MGHDK and CDR2 SYGVNS come from the germline V gene.

This chain links TRBV6-6 with TRBJ1-5, with 8 bases fitting TRBD1. The CDR3 totals 16 residues. Germline trimming cut 2 bases from V and 3 bases from J; bases unmatched to any gene: 6. Germline V gene data show CDR1 as MNHNY and CDR2 as SVGAGI (reference sequence). This chain's CDR3 is CASSYEGQGSNQPQHF. CDR3 bases: TGTGCCAGCAGTTACGAAGGACAGGGTTCCAATCAGCCCCAGCATTTT.

This clonotype was picked up one time. This CDR3 is missing its conserved last phenylalanine or tryptophan, likely due to a read error. The limits of the CDR3 on the DNA are not certain, so only TCRdb's listed CDR3 is given. This chain uses TRBV3-1 with TRBJ2-1; TRBD2 reflects the table's D call only, with no check against the DNA. Termini included, the CDR3 measures 12 amino acids. In germline, CDR1 is LGHDT, CDR2 YNNKEL (reference sequence). The CDR3: CASSQGSGGPSV.

The table lists this clonotype with a few counts. The J gene is TRBJ1-2, the V gene TRBV7-8, with D tentatively TRBD1 (5 bases). Trimming left V 1 base short and J 6 bases short, with 12 bases between. Germline CDR1 SGHVS, CDR2 FQNEAQ. This CDR3 spans 14 amino acids. The CDR3 spells CASSLVRGEDGYTF. CDR3 coding DNA: TGTGCCAGCAGCTTAGTAAGAGGGGAGGATGGCTACACCTTC.

The chain employs TRBV28 and TRBJ2-6, with a possible D match to TRBD2 (7 bases). Trimming cost V 2 bases and J 4 bases, with 18 bases left between them. The CDR3 contains 18 residues. Germline V gene lookup returns CDR1 MDHEN and CDR2 SYDVKM. The CDR3 region is CASSLNGGRVLGANVLTF. The CDR3 DNA is TGTGCCAGCAGTTTAAACGGGGGGCGGGTTCTCGGGGCCAACGTCCTGACTTTC.

This clonotype was seen a handful of times. This chain joins TRBV7-8 and TRBJ2-7, with a tentative D call TRBD2 (5 bases). Trimming pared 2 bases from V and 5 bases from J, leaving 10 bases between. The CDR3 is 13 residues long. Germline CDR1 is SGHVS and CDR2 is FQNEAQ. The CDR3 DNA follows: TGTGCCAGCAGCTTATGGGCGGGCAACGAGCAGTACTTC. This translates into CASSLWAGNEQYF. Filled out from reference TRBV7-8 and TRBJ2-7, the complete variable domain reads GAGVSQSPRYKVAKRGQDVALRCDPISGHVSLFWYQQALGQGPEFLTYFQNEAQLDKSGLPSDRFFAERPEGSVSTLKIQRTQQEDSAVYLCASSLWAGNEQYFGPGTRLTVT.

This chain uses TRBV7-4 with TRBJ2-1; 8 bases fit TRBD1. This CDR3 is 17 amino acids long. Germline V gives CDR1 SGHVT, CDR2 SQSDAQ. Trimming cost V 0 bases and J 5 bases; bases outside gene matches: 9. For the CDR3, the DNA is TGTGCCAGCAGCTTAGCACGACAGGGGATGTTGGACAATGAGCAGTTCTTC. This encodes CASSLARQGMLDNEQFF.

This chain links TRBV6-1 with TRBJ2-7; D possibly uses TRBD1 or TRBD2 (5 bases each). Deletions cut 6 bases from V and 2 bases from J, with 14 bases between. This CDR3 region has 14 residues. The germline CDR1 and CDR2 sequences are MNHNS and SASEGT. This chain's CDR3 is CASSARDRPYEQYF. CDR3 DNA sequence: TGTGCCAGCAGCGCCCGGGACCGCCCCTACGAGCAGTACTTC.